This TCR beta chain was captured in a study of neurological immune-mediated disorders. Study as a whole: Secondary progressive disease was present in 3, and relapsing-remitting disease in around 31, of the approximately 35 multiple sclerosis patients. Study outcomes and limitations: In HTLV-1-associated myelopathy, TCR clonal expansion was greatest, whereas multiple sclerosis had the least, falling below healthy controls. The multiple sclerosis repertoire cluster was not associated with any clinical or MRI feature.

This clonotype was recorded at least ten times. Its antigen is currently unknown. At one boundary the junction diverges from the germline segment, which might be a read error. With 10-nucleotide random UMIs, 5'RACE was used to make the cDNA. Each CDR3 protein is one row after TCRdb ran MiXCR on the 5' RACE reads. The sample yields over 60,000 distinct CDR3 sequences, around 4.8% seen once. Sequenced material: PBMCs. This receptor was taken from a woman in her sixties or seventies with multiple sclerosis.

This CDR3 reads CASSFDYSNQPHHF. CDR3 DNA: TGTGCCAGCAGCTTCGACTATAGCAATCAGCCCCATCATTTT. The rearrangement uses TRBV7-2 and TRBJ1-5; D is ambiguous. Per germline, CDR1 SGHTA and CDR2 FQGNSA. The CDR3 has 14 residues.